The clone carrying this TCR beta chain was seen just once. The antigen is unknown. A universal primer site was added by template switching, and unique molecular identifiers were carried by the cDNA. In TCRdb, the 5' RACE reads were re-called with MiXCR into one record per CDR3 protein. The sample carries 1,800,000 or so distinct CDR3 sequences, around 29% recorded once. The data were taken from a study of identical twins. Findings and caveats of the study: Cord blood beta clonotypes that were abundant carried fewer insertions, and memory repertoires showed no such trend.

Germline V CDR1 and CDR2: DFQATT, SNEGSKA (reference sequence). There are 18 residues in the CDR3. V was pared by 0 bases and J by 3 bases, with 12 bases of the junction left unmatched. This receptor was identified in a newborn girl in good health. This rearrangement joins TRBV20-1 to TRBJ1-5; 9 nucleotides agree with TRBD1. The sequenced sample consisted of cord blood. The CDR3 nucleotides read TGCAGTGCTAGAGATGCTAGAACAGGGGGCGCATACAATCAGCCCCAGCATTTT. Protein sequence: CSARDARTGGAYNQPQHF.